The rows below give T cell receptor beta chains drawn from one sample of a study of cytomegalovirus exposure and HLA in healthy donors. Profiled with immunoSEQ multiplex PCR; TCRdb holds only in-frame clones, not every one. The sample carries roughly 130,000 clones, around 80% recorded once. Sample: PBMCs. The origin of the receptors is a male donor in good health and CMV-seropositive. Both conserved end residues are part of each CDR3. The size field is filled for only some rows; it gives once, few, many or a size class.

J: TRBJ2-3; length: 19; size: once; V: TRBV6-1; CDR3: CASSGASTSGSGHTDTQYF
J: TRBJ2-1; length: 16; size: -; V: TRBV7-8; CDR3: CASSPRLDNSYNEQFF
J: TRBJ1-1; length: 17; size: -; V: TRBV10-3; CDR3: CAISESQGWGSNTEAFF
J: TRBJ2-1; length: 15; size: -; V: TRBV2; CDR3: CASRPLAGAQNEQFF
J: TRBJ1-2; length: 14; size: -; V: TRBV7-9; CDR3: CASSLNAGQYGYTF
J: TRBJ1-5; length: 14; size: -; V: TRBV9; CDR3: CASSLGLGNQPQHF
J: TRBJ1-3; length: 13; size: -; V: TRBV7-9; CDR3: CASSLDIGNTIYF
J: TRBJ1-1; length: 15; size: -; V: TRBV9; CDR3: CASSVSSRMNTEAFF
J: TRBJ1-5; length: 16; size: -; V: TRBV18; CDR3: CASSPARQGASQPQHF
J: TRBJ2-7; length: 13; size: -; V: TRBV29-1; CDR3: CSIGTGELYEQYF
J: TRBJ1-4; length: 15; size: few; V: TRBV19; CDR3: CASSARTAGREKLFF
J: TRBJ1-5; length: 13; size: -; V: TRBV5-4; CDR3: CASSLQGNQPQHF
J: TRBJ2-1; length: 15; size: -; V: TRBV18; CDR3: CASSSGGTSGNEQFF
J: TRBJ2-4; length: 15; size: few; V: TRBV27; CDR3: CASRLQLAGGDIQYF
J: TRBJ2-5; length: 16; size: few; V: TRBV4-3; CDR3: CASSQGLAEPQETQYF
J: TRBJ1-5; length: 17; size: once; V: TRBV28; CDR3: CASSLDSTGPSNQPQHF
J: TRBJ1-1; length: 12; size: -; V: TRBV14; CDR3: CASSQENGGAFF
J: TRBJ1-6; length: 14; size: -; V: TRBV19; CDR3: CASSIADRNSPLHF
J: TRBJ1-1; length: 15; size: -; V: TRBV7-6; CDR3: CASSLTGEGNTEAFF
J: TRBJ1-1; length: 13; size: few; V: TRBV19; CDR3: CASRAGPNTEAFF
J: TRBJ1-2; length: 15; size: -; V: TRBV4-1; CDR3: CASSRPPRQDYGYTF
J: TRBJ1-2; length: 13; size: -; V: TRBV5-6; CDR3: CASSLGTAYGYTF
J: TRBJ2-7; length: 15; size: few; V: TRBV5-5; CDR3: CASSDRDRSTYEQYF
J: TRBJ1-2; length: 13; size: -; V: TRBV9; CDR3: CASSVGRVAGYTF
J: TRBJ2-3; length: 14; size: -; V: TRBV7-3; CDR3: CASSLRPLTDTQYF
J: TRBJ1-1; length: 13; size: -; V: TRBV27; CDR3: CASSPRTGFRAFF
J: TRBJ2-3; length: 18; size: -; V: TRBV5-1; CDR3: CASSLGGLDPAATDTQYF
J: TRBJ2-5; length: 14; size: -; V: TRBV5-8; CDR3: CASSFGQGQETQYF
J: TRBJ2-1; length: 14; size: -; V: TRBV13; CDR3: CASSFSGAYNEQFF
J: TRBJ1-6; length: 15; size: -; V: TRBV27; CDR3: CASSVTGAYNSPLHF
J: TRBJ2-3; length: 16; size: once; V: TRBV11-2; CDR3: CASSLGGQPSTDTQYF
J: TRBJ1-5; length: 14; size: -; V: TRBV28; CDR3: CASSLFGNNQPQHF
J: TRBJ2-7; length: 16; size: -; V: TRBV19; CDR3: CASSISAGSRTGEQYF
J: TRBJ2-7; length: 15; size: once; V: TRBV9; CDR3: CASSVVPGGDYEQYF
J: TRBJ2-7; length: 13; size: -; V: TRBV7-9; CDR3: CASSFFGAYEQYF
J: TRBJ1-4; length: 15; size: -; V: TRBV15; CDR3: CATSEGGQGVEKLFF
J: TRBJ2-7; length: 15; size: -; V: TRBV27; CDR3: CASSPGTGATYEQYF
J: TRBJ1-2; length: 14; size: once; V: TRBV11-2; CDR3: CASSLLAGIYGYTF
J: TRBJ2-3; length: 16; size: -; V: TRBV5-1; CDR3: CASSPRTSLSTDTQYF
J: TRBJ1-5; length: 15; size: few; V: TRBV18; CDR3: CASSRTGDSNQPQHF
J: TRBJ2-3; length: 17; size: -; V: TRBV5-4; CDR3: CASSTGQGMRETDTQYF
J: TRBJ2-7; length: 15; size: -; V: TRBV7-2; CDR3: CASSLGLADTYEQYF
J: TRBJ1-2; length: 15; size: once; V: TRBV9; CDR3: CASSEGLGGAYGYTF
J: TRBJ1-1; length: 13; size: -; V: TRBV7-3; CDR3: CASSTQGDTEAFF
J: -; length: 14; size: once; V: TRBV11-2; CDR3: CASSLGPTTYEQYF
J: TRBJ2-3; length: 14; size: -; V: TRBV7-6; CDR3: CASSLGYGGDTQYF
J: TRBJ2-7; length: 15; size: -; V: TRBV5-1; CDR3: CASSLTASGSSEQYF
J: TRBJ1-4; length: 13; size: -; V: TRBV5-1; CDR3: CASSLVGNEKLFF
J: TRBJ2-3; length: 14; size: -; V: TRBV30; CDR3: CAWSSNRAGLFQYF
J: TRBJ2-1; length: 14; size: -; V: TRBV10-3; CDR3: CAISEETSWHEQFF
J: TRBJ2-2; length: 13; size: -; V: TRBV7-9; CDR3: CASSLTRGGGLFF
J: TRBJ2-4; length: 16; size: -; V: TRBV6-6; CDR3: CASTTGLAGIKNIQYF